The TCR beta chain under discussion was sequenced for a study of cytomegalovirus exposure and HLA in healthy donors. Whole-study findings and limits: At a 0.05 false discovery rate, a later analysis found approximately 17,000 TCR beta sequences to be associated with HLA alleles. Cytomegalovirus association was listed for about 170 TCR beta chains. Confirmation in vitro established that a few CMV-associated chains were specific for CMV antigens.

Comments on this clone: Its antigen remains unknown.

This CDR3 has 11 residues. The PCR ran on 60 Vbeta and 13 Jbeta primers. TCRdb's copy holds only in-frame clones and misses some; the assay was immunoSEQ multiplex PCR. The repertoire consists of some 130,000 clones, with roughly 80% occurring once and the leading ten covering around 3%. The specimen sequenced was PBMCs. The source is a man aged 35 to 55 in good health and CMV-seronegative. The V gene is TRBV21-1, the J gene TRBJ1-1. TRBV21-1 is described as a pseudogene. CDR3 sequence: CASSKYSEGFF. CDR3 nucleotide sequence: TGTGCCAGCAGCAAATACTCTGAGGGTTTCTTT.